This TCR beta chain originates from a study of blood T cell repertoires in COVID-19. About the study: PBMCs, B-cell-depleted T cells, or T cells provided the cDNA or gDNA that made up the material.

The germline gives CDR1 LGHDT, CDR2 YNNKEL (reference sequence). The CDR3 totals 16 residues. V was shortened by 3 bases and J by 6 bases, with 15 bases between the two germline ends. Per the original data handling: Using reference gene primer amplification, nucleated cell counts were estimated. Data came from immunoSEQ multiplex PCR; TCRdb stores just in-frame clones and leaves some out. The V and J calls and the clone size are those of that table, but D and trimming were determined from the DNA. The sample has roughly 350,000 clones; under 95% are singletons. The rearrangement uses TRBV3-1 (or the pseudogene TRBV3-2) and TRBJ1-6; no firm D call. Sequencing input: PBMCs or T cells enriched from blood (not recorded which). The receptor comes from a woman in her twenties or thirties who had recovered from COVID-19. Written as DNA, the CDR3 is TGTGCCAGCAGCCACGCGGCCACTAGCCGTAATTCACCCCTCCACTTT. Its protein is CASSHAATSRNSPLHF.